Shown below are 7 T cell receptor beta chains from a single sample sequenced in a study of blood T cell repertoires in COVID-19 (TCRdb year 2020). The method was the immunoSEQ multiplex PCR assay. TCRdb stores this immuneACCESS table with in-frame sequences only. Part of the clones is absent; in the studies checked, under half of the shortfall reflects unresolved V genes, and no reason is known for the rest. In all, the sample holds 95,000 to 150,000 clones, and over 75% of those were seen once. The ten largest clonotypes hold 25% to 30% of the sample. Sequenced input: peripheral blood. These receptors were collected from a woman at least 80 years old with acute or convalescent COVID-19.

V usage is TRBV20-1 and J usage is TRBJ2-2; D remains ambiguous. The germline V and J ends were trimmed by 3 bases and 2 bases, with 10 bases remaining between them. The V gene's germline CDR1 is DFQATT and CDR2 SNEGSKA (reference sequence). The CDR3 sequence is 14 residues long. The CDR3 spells CSASGRINTGELFF. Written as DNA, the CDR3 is TGCAGTGCTAGTGGCAGGATAAACACCGGGGAGCTGTTTTTT.

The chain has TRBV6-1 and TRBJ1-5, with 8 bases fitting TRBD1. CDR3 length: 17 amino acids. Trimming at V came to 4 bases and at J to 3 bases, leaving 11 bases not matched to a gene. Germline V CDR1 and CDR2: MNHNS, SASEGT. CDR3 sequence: CASSGRQGSSNNQPQHF. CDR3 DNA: TGTGCCAGCAGTGGGAGACAGGGGTCGTCGAACAATCAGCCCCAGCATTTT.

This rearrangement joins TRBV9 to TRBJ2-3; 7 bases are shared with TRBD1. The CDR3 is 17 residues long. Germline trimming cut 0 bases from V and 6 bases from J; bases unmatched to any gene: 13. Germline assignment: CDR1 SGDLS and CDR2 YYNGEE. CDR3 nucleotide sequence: TGTGCCAGCAGCGTAGGACAGGGAGATAATAGAAAGGATACGCAGTATTTT. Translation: CASSVGQGDNRKDTQYF. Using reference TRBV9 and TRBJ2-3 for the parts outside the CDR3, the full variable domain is DSGVTQTPKHLITATGQRVTLRCSPRSGDLSVYWYQQSLDQGLQFLIQYYNGEERAKGNILERFSAQQFPDLHSELNLSSLELGDSALYFCASSVGQGDNRKDTQYFGPGTRLTVL.

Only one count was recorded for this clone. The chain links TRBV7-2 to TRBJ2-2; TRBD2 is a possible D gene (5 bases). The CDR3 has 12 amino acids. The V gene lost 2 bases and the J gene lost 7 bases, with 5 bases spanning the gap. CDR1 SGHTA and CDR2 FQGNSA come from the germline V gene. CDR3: CASSLRGGELFF. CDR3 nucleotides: TGTGCCAGCAGCTTACGGGGCGGGGAGCTGTTTTTT. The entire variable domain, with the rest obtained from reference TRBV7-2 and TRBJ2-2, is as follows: GAGVSQSPSNKVTEKGKDVELRCDPISGHTALYWYRQSLGQGLEFLIYFQGNSAPDKSGLPSDRFSAERTGGSVSTLTIQRTQQEDSAVYLCASSLRGGELFFGEGSRLTVL.

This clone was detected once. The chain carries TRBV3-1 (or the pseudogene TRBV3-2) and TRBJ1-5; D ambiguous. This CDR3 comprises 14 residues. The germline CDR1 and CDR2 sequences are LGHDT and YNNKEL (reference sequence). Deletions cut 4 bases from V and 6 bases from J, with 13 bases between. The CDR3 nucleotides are TGTGCCAGCAGCCCCGAACGCGCCGGTCAGCCCCAGCATTTT. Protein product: CASSPERAGQPQHF.

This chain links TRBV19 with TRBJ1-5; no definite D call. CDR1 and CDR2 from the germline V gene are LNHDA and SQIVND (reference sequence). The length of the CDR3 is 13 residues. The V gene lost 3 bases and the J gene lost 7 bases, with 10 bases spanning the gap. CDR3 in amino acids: CASSMEWRQPQHF. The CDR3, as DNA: TGTGCCAGTAGTATGGAGTGGCGACAGCCCCAGCATTTT.

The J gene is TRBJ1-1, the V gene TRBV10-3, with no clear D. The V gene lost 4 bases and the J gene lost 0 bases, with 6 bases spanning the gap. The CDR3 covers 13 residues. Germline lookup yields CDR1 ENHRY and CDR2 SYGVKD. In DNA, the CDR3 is TGTGCCATCAGTGCTTCAGTGAACACTGAAGCTTTCTTT. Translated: CAISASVNTEAFF.